This TCR beta chain was identified in a study of shared clonotypes between healthy human individuals. This clone was seen a handful of times. CDR1 is MGHDK, CDR2 SYGVNS, per germline. The germline V and J ends were trimmed by 3 bases and 3 bases, with 9 bases remaining between them. The CDR3 is made up of 13 amino acids. Data came from immunoSEQ multiplex PCR; TCRdb stores just in-frame clones and leaves some out. The sample contains under 200,000 clones, 85% to 95% of which appear only once. The chain couples TRBV25-1 to TRBJ2-7, with D perhaps TRBD1 (5 bases). The sample was naive CD4+ T cells sorted from blood. Sample subset: CD45RA+ positively selected. The sequence was collected from a woman aged 30 to 39 in good health. CDR3 region: CASSDYDSYEQYF. In DNA form, the CDR3 reads TGTGCCAGCAGTGATTATGACAGCTACGAGCAGTACTTC.